This is a list of T cell receptor beta chains from one sample in a study of T cells in Graves' hyperthyroidism and ophthalmopathy. TCRdb independently ran MiXCR on the multiplex PCR reads; one entry per CDR3 protein. The data contain 500,000 to 650,000 distinct CDR3 sequences, about 14% of them singletons. Sequenced material: blood. All receptors derive from a woman aged 40 to 50 with Graves' hyperthyroidism. The CDR3 runs from the conserved cysteine through the conserved F or W. The D gene is left open where the match is weak. The listing skips clone size in some rows; elsewhere it reads once, few, many or a size class.

J gene: TRBJ1-1
clone size: many
D gene: .
V gene: TRBV20-1
CDR3 protein: CSAKPQGRWNTEAFF
CDR3 DNA: TGCAGTGCTAAACCACAGGGAAGATGGAACACTGAAGCTTTCTTT

J gene: TRBJ2-7
clone size: many
D gene: TRBD1
V gene: TRBV6-1
CDR3 protein: CASSYSGTGSYEQYF
CDR3 DNA: TGCGCCAGCAGCTATTCCGGGACAGGGTCCTACGAGCAGTACTTC

J gene: TRBJ2-1
clone size: many
D gene: TRBD2
V gene: TRBV15
CDR3 protein: CATSRESAGLAYNEQFF
CDR3 DNA: TGTGCCACCAGCAGAGAGTCAGCTGGACTAGCTTACAATGAGCAGTTCTTC

J gene: TRBJ1-3
clone size: .
D gene: TRBD1
V gene: TRBV7-2
CDR3 protein: CASSLDRASGNTIYF
CDR3 DNA: TGTGCCAGCAGCCTCGACAGGGCCTCTGGAAACACCATATATTTT

J gene: TRBJ2-7
clone size: few
D gene: .
V gene: TRBV18
CDR3 protein: CASSPPVGGQLTYEQYF
CDR3 DNA: TGTGCCAGCTCACCACCGGTCGGAGGACAGCTAACCTACGAGCAGTACTTC

J gene: TRBJ2-7
clone size: .
D gene: TRBD2
V gene: TRBV28
CDR3 protein: CASQGGQTYEQYF
CDR3 DNA: TGTGCCAGTCAGGGAGGGCAAACCTACGAGCAGTACTTC

J gene: TRBJ2-2
clone size: .
D gene: TRBD2
V gene: TRBV7-8
CDR3 protein: CASSYPGEGQLFF
CDR3 DNA: TGTGCCAGCAGCTACCCGGGGGAGGGTCAGCTGTTTTTT

J gene: TRBJ1-1
clone size: .
D gene: TRBD1
V gene: TRBV7-9
CDR3 protein: CASSLGGGLGGRDTEAFF
CDR3 DNA: TGTGCCAGCAGCTTAGGGGGGGGGTTAGGGGGCCGAGACACTGAAGCTTTCTTT

J gene: TRBJ1-5
clone size: many
D gene: .
V gene: TRBV28
CDR3 protein: CASNGGWKNQPQHF
CDR3 DNA: TGTGCCAGCAACGGGGGGTGGAAAAATCAGCCCCAGCATTTT

J gene: TRBJ2-6
clone size: .
D gene: TRBD1
V gene: TRBV28
CDR3 protein: CASSSGTGISGANVLTF
CDR3 DNA: TGTGCCAGCAGCTCCGGGACAGGCATCTCTGGGGCCAACGTCCTGACTTTC

J gene: TRBJ2-1
clone size: few
D gene: .
V gene: TRBV4-2
CDR3 protein: CASSQDSHSYNEQFF
CDR3 DNA: TGTGCCAGCAGCCAAGATTCCCATTCCTACAATGAGCAGTTCTTC

J gene: TRBJ1-5
clone size: .
D gene: .
V gene: TRBV12-3/TRBV12-4
CDR3 protein: CASRRQANQPQHF
CDR3 DNA: TGTGCCAGCAGGCGACAGGCAAATCAGCCCCAGCATTTT

J gene: TRBJ1-2
clone size: .
D gene: .
V gene: TRBV29-1
CDR3 protein: CSGNQGGGYTF
CDR3 DNA: TGCAGCGGCAACCAGGGAGGTGGCTACACCTTC

J gene: TRBJ2-2
clone size: .
D gene: .
V gene: TRBV5-1
CDR3 protein: CASSWPLGPTGELLF
CDR3 DNA: TGCGCCAGCAGCTGGCCCTTAGGGCCCACCGGGGAGCTGCTTTTT

J gene: TRBJ2-7
clone size: many
D gene: .
V gene: TRBV2
CDR3 protein: CASSERASYPFEQYF
CDR3 DNA: TGTGCCAGCAGTGAAAGGGCTAGCTATCCCTTCGAGCAGTACTTC

J gene: TRBJ1-6
clone size: many
D gene: .
V gene: TRBV28
CDR3 protein: CASSLITHPPLHF
CDR3 DNA: TGTGCCAGCAGTTTAATCACCCACCCACCCCTCCACTTT

J gene: TRBJ2-1
clone size: many
D gene: TRBD2
V gene: TRBV6-1
CDR3 protein: CASSLRSGSLYNEQFF
CDR3 DNA: TGTGCCAGCAGCCTACGGAGCGGGAGTTTGTACAATGAGCAGTTCTTC

J gene: TRBJ1-5
clone size: many
D gene: .
V gene: TRBV6-1
CDR3 protein: CASRAGTFDSNQPQHF
CDR3 DNA: TGTGCCAGCAGGGCCGGGACATTCGATAGCAATCAGCCCCAGCATTTT

J gene: TRBJ2-1
clone size: many
D gene: .
V gene: TRBV7-9
CDR3 protein: CASSLAPRGTYNEQFF
CDR3 DNA: TGTGCCAGCAGCTTAGCTCCCCGGGGGACCTACAATGAGCAGTTCTTC

J gene: TRBJ2-7
clone size: few
D gene: .
V gene: TRBV6-2/TRBV6-3
CDR3 protein: CASDFEAPKDYEQYF
CDR3 DNA: TGTGCCAGCGACTTCGAAGCTCCCAAGGACTACGAGCAGTACTTC

J gene: TRBJ2-1
clone size: many
D gene: .
V gene: TRBV6-1
CDR3 protein: CASSPIGDWSSYNEQFF
CDR3 DNA: TGTGCCAGCAGCCCGATCGGAGACTGGAGCTCCTACAATGAGCAGTTCTTC

J gene: TRBJ2-1
clone size: few
D gene: .
V gene: TRBV3-1
CDR3 protein: CASSRGTVFPYNEQFF
CDR3 DNA: TGTGCCAGCAGCCGAGGGACGGTATTCCCCTACAATGAGCAGTTCTTC

J gene: TRBJ2-5
clone size: many
D gene: TRBD2
V gene: TRBV3-1
CDR3 protein: CASSHELAIQETQYF
CDR3 DNA: TGTGCCAGCAGCCATGAACTAGCGATTCAAGAGACCCAGTACTTC

J gene: TRBJ2-7
clone size: many
D gene: TRBD2
V gene: TRBV25-1
CDR3 protein: CASSEYGGLAGVKQYF
CDR3 DNA: TGTGCCAGCAGTGAATATGGGGGACTAGCGGGTGTCAAGCAGTACTTC

J gene: TRBJ2-7
clone size: few
D gene: TRBD1
V gene: TRBV6-1
CDR3 protein: CASIRTGGYEQYF
CDR3 DNA: TGTGCCAGCATCAGGACAGGAGGCTACGAGCAGTACTTC

J gene: TRBJ1-1
clone size: many
D gene: .
V gene: TRBV28
CDR3 protein: CASSLTAPPTEAFF
CDR3 DNA: TGTGCCAGCAGTTTAACCGCCCCCCCCACTGAAGCTTTCTTT

J gene: TRBJ2-3
clone size: many
D gene: .
V gene: TRBV20-1
CDR3 protein: CSAIRVVSSTDTQYF
CDR3 DNA: TGCAGTGCTATCAGAGTGGTATCTAGCACAGATACGCAGTATTTT

J gene: TRBJ2-7
clone size: few
D gene: TRBD2
V gene: TRBV7-9
CDR3 protein: CASSHTVGGRFYEQYF
CDR3 DNA: TGTGCCAGCAGCCACACCGTGGGCGGGAGGTTTTACGAGCAGTACTTC

J gene: TRBJ1-1
clone size: .
D gene: .
V gene: TRBV7-8
CDR3 protein: CASSLARATRTEAFF
CDR3 DNA: TGTGCCAGCAGCTTGGCCCGGGCCACGAGGACTGAAGCTTTCTTT

J gene: TRBJ2-1
clone size: many
D gene: TRBD2
V gene: TRBV3-1
CDR3 protein: CASIDSGGSYNEQFF
CDR3 DNA: TGTGCCAGCATCGATAGCGGGGGCTCCTACAATGAGCAGTTCTTC

J gene: TRBJ1-3
clone size: many
D gene: .
V gene: TRBV30
CDR3 protein: CAWNRGNTIYF
CDR3 DNA: TGTGCCTGGAACCGTGGAAACACCATATATTTT

J gene: TRBJ1-1
clone size: many
D gene: .
V gene: TRBV5-1
CDR3 protein: CASSPTGTVNTEAFF
CDR3 DNA: TGCGCCAGCAGCCCTACCGGGACGGTGAACACTGAAGCTTTCTTT

J gene: TRBJ2-7
clone size: many
D gene: TRBD2
V gene: TRBV20-1
CDR3 protein: CSARERGTYEQYF
CDR3 DNA: TGCAGTGCTAGAGAGCGGGGGACCTACGAGCAGTACTTC

J gene: TRBJ2-2
clone size: many
D gene: TRBD2
V gene: TRBV7-8
CDR3 protein: CASSLRRAGLPNTGELFF
CDR3 DNA: TGTGCCAGCAGCCTAAGGCGGGCGGGACTACCCAACACCGGGGAGCTGTTTTTT

J gene: TRBJ1-1
clone size: many
D gene: TRBD1
V gene: TRBV5-1
CDR3 protein: CASSTGQGTEAFF
CDR3 DNA: TGCGCCAGCAGCACCGGACAGGGCACTGAAGCTTTCTTT

J gene: TRBJ2-3
clone size: .
D gene: TRBD1
V gene: TRBV28
CDR3 protein: CASSSLASGTGGGWTDTQYF
CDR3 DNA: TGTGCCAGCAGTTCTCTGGCGTCCGGGACAGGGGGCGGTTGGACAGATACGCAGTATTTT

J gene: TRBJ2-7
clone size: few
D gene: .
V gene: TRBV19
CDR3 protein: CASSITGTQFSYEQYF
CDR3 DNA: TGTGCCAGTAGTATTACCGGGACCCAATTCTCCTACGAGCAGTACTTC

J gene: TRBJ2-7
clone size: .
D gene: .
V gene: TRBV28
CDR3 protein: CASLGTSHEQYF
CDR3 DNA: TGTGCCAGCCTTGGGACTTCTCACGAGCAGTACTTC

J gene: TRBJ2-2
clone size: many
D gene: TRBD1
V gene: TRBV18
CDR3 protein: CASSMRTGMNTGELFF
CDR3 DNA: TGTGCCAGCTCAATGCGGACAGGGATGAACACCGGGGAGCTGTTTTTT

J gene: TRBJ2-5
clone size: many
D gene: TRBD1
V gene: TRBV6-1
CDR3 protein: CASSEGLQGAETQYF
CDR3 DNA: TGTGCCAGCAGTGAAGGCCTGCAGGGGGCCGAGACCCAGTACTTC